This TCR beta chain was sequenced for a study of T cell responses to AZD1222 COVID-19 vaccine. Whole-study results and caveats: With two AZD1222 doses given, Spike-specific TCR breadth and depth both rose.

Profiling relied on immunoSEQ multiplex PCR, and the TCRdb table lists in-frame clones only, not all of them. The repertoire has some 150,000 clones, more than 75% of them found once; the top ten carry approximately 5.2%. In the case of this clone: Its antigen is unknown.

Per germline, CDR1 LGHDT and CDR2 YNNKEL (reference sequence). Trimming removed 4 bases at V and 10 bases at J, with 17 bases between. The CDR3 contains 15 residues. This material consisted of peripheral blood, taken on day 0 of AZD1222 vaccination. The sequence came from an adult in good health. V is TRBV3-1 (or the pseudogene TRBV3-2) and J is TRBJ1-6, with D perhaps matching TRBD1 (5 bases). The CDR3: CASSPGGEMGSPLHF. In DNA, the CDR3 is TGTGCCAGCAGCCCTGGGGGGGAGATGGGATCACCCCTCCACTTT.